The clone carrying this TCR beta chain was counted only a few times. These data belong to a study of T cells after yellow fever vaccination. Study details: Fractions low in cell number were prepared with SMART-Seq v4 Ultra Low Input.

Germline V CDR1 and CDR2: SGHNT, YYREEE (reference sequence). The length of the CDR3 is 20 residues. After removal of 3 bases from V and 0 bases from J, the junction contained 11 bases not matched to a gene. Via MiXCR, TCRdb re-called the 5' RACE reads, giving one row per CDR3 protein. Seen here are roughly 500,000 distinct CDR3 sequences, approximately 21% observed once, and the top ten hold roughly an eighth. The TCR originated in a man younger than 45 who received the YFV17D yellow fever vaccine. The chain carries TRBV5-4 and TRBJ2-1, with 14 nucleotides matching TRBD2. The source was PBMCs, collected 15 days after the yellow fever booster vaccination. The CDR3 DNA sequence: TGTGCCAGCAGCTACTCTCTTAGGACTAGCGGGAGGAGCTCCTACAATGAGCAGTTCTTC. It specifies CASSYSLRTSGRSSYNEQFF.